This is a list of T cell receptor beta chains from one sample in a study of blood T cell repertoires in COVID-19. The data were produced by immunoSEQ multiplex PCR, yet TCRdb's version contains in-frame clones alone and is incomplete. This table holds approximately 170,000 clones, about 87% found once. The sample comprised peripheral blood. Receptors originate from a woman aged 80 or over with COVID-19, enrolled during active disease. Each CDR3 is given with its conserved first and last residue. Each record gives: D gene, clone size, V gene, J gene, CDR3 protein, CDR3 DNA. The D gene is left open where the match is weak. Rows may omit the clone size; those that give it use once, few, many or a size class.

.	.	TRBV18	TRBJ1-5	CASSRLRGQPQHF	TGTGCCAGCTCACGGTTAAGGGGACAGCCCCAGCATTTT
TRBD1	.	TRBV5-4	TRBJ1-2	CASSSRDSLYYGYTF	TGTGCCAGCAGCTCCCGGGACAGCCTTTACTATGGCTACACCTTC
TRBD2	.	TRBV6-1	TRBJ2-5	CASSEAGLGVQETQYF	TGTGCCAGCAGTGAAGCGGGACTAGGGGTACAAGAGACCCAGTACTTC
.	.	TRBV13	TRBJ2-1	CASSSRGLSSYNEQFF	TGTGCCAGCAGCTCAAGAGGACTGAGCTCCTACAATGAGCAGTTCTTC
.	.	TRBV3-1/TRBV3-2	TRBJ2-3	CASSLLLGTDTQYF	TGTGCCAGCAGCCTACTTCTCGGCACAGATACGCAGTATTTT
.	.	TRBV11-3	TRBJ2-3	CASSFSRQGDTQYF	TGTGCCAGCAGCTTTAGTCGTCAGGGGGATACGCAGTATTTT
TRBD2	.	TRBV10-3	TRBJ2-3	CAISVPSGEITDTQYF	TGTGCCATCAGTGTACCTAGCGGGGAGATCACAGATACGCAGTATTTT
.	.	TRBV7-9	TRBJ1-5	CASTPAGGVLQPQHF	TGTGCCAGCACCCCGGCGGGTGGGGTGTTACAGCCCCAGCATTTT
TRBD1	.	TRBV24-1	TRBJ2-2	CATSDVLGQGDTGELFF	TGTGCCACCAGTGACGTCTTGGGACAGGGCGACACCGGGGAGCTGTTTTTT
.	.	TRBV27	TRBJ2-1	CASSLSGVGNEQFF	TGTGCCAGCAGTTTGTCGGGAGTGGGCAATGAGCAGTTCTTC
.	.	TRBV5-1	TRBJ2-3	CASSQLEGDTQYF	TGCGCCAGCAGCCAACTGGAGGGAGATACGCAGTATTTT
TRBD2	.	TRBV9	TRBJ2-1	CASSVASGGPRQFF	TGTGCCAGCAGCGTAGCTAGCGGAGGTCCCCGGCAGTTCTTC
.	.	TRBV24-1	TRBJ2-2	CATSDLRQGTNTGELFF	TGTGCCACCAGTGATCTGCGGCAGGGCACCAACACCGGGGAGCTGTTTTTT
.	.	TRBV20-1	TRBJ2-5	CSVLGETQYF	TGCAGTGTTCTCGGGGAGACCCAGTACTTC
.	.	TRBV24-1	TRBJ2-5	CATSDGAEETQYF	TGTGCCACCAGTGATGGGGCAGAAGAGACCCAGTACTTC
TRBD2	.	TRBV9	TRBJ2-2	CASSPGGAGGHTGELFF	TGTGCCAGCAGTCCCGGTGGAGCGGGAGGACACACCGGGGAGCTGTTTTTT
TRBD1	.	TRBV11-1	TRBJ2-7	CASSPRTGPYEQYF	TGTGCCAGCAGTCCTCGGACAGGCCCCTACGAGCAGTACTTC
.	.	TRBV9	TRBJ2-3	CASSVVFSDTQYF	TGTGCCAGCAGCGTAGTGTTCTCAGATACGCAGTATTTT
.	.	TRBV19	TRBJ1-2	CASRGGRTRRSERKSYGYTF	TGTGCCAGTAGGGGCGGGAGAACCCGGAGGAGTGAGAGAAAGAGCTATGGCTACACCTTC
.	.	TRBV18	TRBJ2-7	CASSPEETQQYF	TGTGCCAGCTCACCAGAGGAGACCCAGCAGTACTTC
TRBD1	.	TRBV11-1	TRBJ1-2	CASSLETGDGYTF	TGTGCCAGCAGCTTAGAAACAGGGGATGGCTACACCTTC
.	.	TRBV7-9	TRBJ1-2	CASSFLDRLGGYGYTF	TGTGCCAGCAGTTTCCTCGACAGGCTAGGGGGCTATGGCTACACCTTC
TRBD2	.	TRBV19	TRBJ2-5	CASSIAGGTISGKTQYF	TGTGCCAGTAGTATAGCGGGAGGTACGATTTCCGGGAAGACCCAGTACTTC
TRBD1	.	TRBV5-6	TRBJ1-6	CASSPQTGQKNSPLHF	TGTGCCAGCAGCCCTCAAACGGGACAGAAGAATTCACCCCTCCACTTT
.	.	TRBV27	TRBJ1-1	CASRTVPEAFF	TGTGCCAGCAGGACAGTACCTGAAGCTTTCTTT
TRBD1	.	TRBV6-2/TRBV6-3	TRBJ1-1	CASSQDRVIAEAFF	TGTGCCAGCAGTCAGGACAGGGTAATCGCTGAAGCTTTCTTT
.	.	TRBV27	TRBJ1-2	CASRDRAGASGYTF	TGTGCCAGCCGGGATAGGGCGGGCGCCAGTGGCTACACCTTC
.	.	TRBV28	TRBJ1-5	CASSLPTSGGNQPQHF	TGTGCCAGCAGTTTACCCACCTCGGGGGGGAATCAGCCCCAGCATTTT
TRBD1	.	TRBV7-2	TRBJ1-2	CASSLARVRQGVGYTF	TGTGCCAGCAGCTTAGCGAGAGTCCGACAGGGGGTTGGCTACACCTTC
TRBD1	few	TRBV18	TRBJ2-2	CASSRDRRTNTGELFF	TGTGCCAGCTCAAGGGACAGGCGAACGAACACCGGGGAGCTGTTTTTT
TRBD1	few	TRBV27	TRBJ1-2	CASSRQGYGYTF	TGTGCCAGCAGCCGACAGGGCTATGGCTACACCTTC
TRBD1	.	TRBV7-2	TRBJ1-5	CASSRDRGFNQPQHF	TGTGCCAGCAGTCGGGACAGGGGCTTCAATCAGCCCCAGCATTTT
.	once	TRBV5-4	TRBJ2-7	CASSLNAGRFDEQYF	TGTGCCAGCAGCTTGAATGCGGGCCGTTTCGACGAGCAGTACTTC